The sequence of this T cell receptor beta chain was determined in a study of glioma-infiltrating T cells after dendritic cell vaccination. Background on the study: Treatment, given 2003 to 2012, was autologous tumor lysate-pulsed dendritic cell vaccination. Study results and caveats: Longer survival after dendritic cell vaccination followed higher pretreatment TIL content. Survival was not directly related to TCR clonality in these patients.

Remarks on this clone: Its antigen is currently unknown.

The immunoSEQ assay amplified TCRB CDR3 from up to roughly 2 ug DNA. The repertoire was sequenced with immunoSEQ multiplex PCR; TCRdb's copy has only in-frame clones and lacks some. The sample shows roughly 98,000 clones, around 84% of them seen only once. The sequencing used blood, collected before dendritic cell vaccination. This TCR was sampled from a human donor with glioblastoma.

The DNA of the CDR3 is TGTGCCAGCACTCAAAATACAGGGGGCTGGAACACCGGGGAGCTGTTTTTT. Translation: CASTQNTGGWNTGELFF. This rearrangement joins TRBV28 to TRBJ2-2; 9 nucleotides line up with TRBD1. Losses at the gene ends were 7 bases for V and 1 base for J; bases not matched to a gene: 10. CDR3 length equals 17 residues. The germline gives CDR1 MDHEN, CDR2 SYDVKM.